Listed below are T cell receptor beta chains from one sample, sequenced in a study of CD8+ T cells in alopecia areata. Repertoires were generated with immunoSEQ multiplex PCR, while TCRdb's copy carries only in-frame clones and drops some. The table shows 200,000 to 250,000 clones, with 67% occurring only once. Sequences were derived from CD4+ T cells sorted from blood, sampled at week 0. These receptors all stem from a human donor with alopecia areata. Each CDR3 is given with its conserved first and last residue. Each record gives: V gene, J gene, D gene, clone size, CDR3 protein, CDR3 DNA. The D gene is left open where the match is weak. Only part of the rows carry a size: once, few, many, or a class if the clone is expanded.

TRBV7-9	TRBJ2-2	-	-	CASSLALQSRETGELFF	TGTGCCAGCAGCTTAGCTCTGCAGTCAAGGGAGACCGGGGAGCTGTTTTTT
TRBV18	TRBJ2-2	-	-	CASSPVRGRAGELFF	TGTGCCAGCTCACCCGTAAGGGGGAGAGCCGGGGAGCTGTTTTTT
TRBV5-1	TRBJ2-5	TRBD2	-	CASSLGGTSQETQYF	TGCGCCAGCAGCTTGGGAGGGACTAGCCAAGAGACCCAGTACTTC
TRBV30	TRBJ2-2	-	-	CAWKPRPGELFF	TGTGCCTGGAAACCTCGGCCCGGGGAGCTGTTTTTT
TRBV7-3	TRBJ2-6	-	-	CASSLKEPGLSSGANVLTF	TGTGCCAGCAGCTTAAAGGAGCCAGGGCTAAGCTCTGGGGCCAACGTCCTGACTTTC
TRBV7-9	TRBJ2-1	TRBD2	-	CASSPSRLAGGHNEQFF	TGTGCCAGCAGCCCCTCGCGGCTAGCGGGGGGGCACAATGAGCAGTTCTTC
TRBV4-2	TRBJ2-3	TRBD2	-	CASSPGLAGAMTDTQYF	TGTGCCAGCAGCCCAGGACTAGCGGGGGCCATGACAGATACGCAGTATTTT
TRBV29-1	TRBJ2-7	TRBD1	-	CSVGTGGSYEQYF	TGCAGCGTTGGGACAGGGGGCTCCTACGAGCAGTACTTC
TRBV30	TRBJ1-1	-	-	CAWSPRIPGNTEAFF	TGTGCCTGGAGTCCCAGGATTCCAGGGAACACTGAAGCTTTCTTT
TRBV6-5	TRBJ2-7	-	few	CASRGVSYEQYF	TGTGCCAGCCGTGGGGTATCCTACGAGCAGTACTTC
TRBV7-6	TRBJ1-6	TRBD1	few	CASSLGTGDSPLHF	TGTGCCAGCAGCTTAGGGACAGGGGATTCACCCCTCCACTTT
TRBV6-1	TRBJ2-7	-	-	CASSDQGLTYEQYF	TGTGCCAGCAGTGACCAGGGGCTGACCTACGAGCAGTACTTC
TRBV30	TRBJ2-7	-	-	CAWSIASYEQYF	TGTGCCTGGAGTATAGCAAGCTACGAGCAGTACTTC
TRBV29-1	TRBJ1-1	-	-	CSVEDPRALNTEAFF	TGCAGCGTTGAAGATCCCCGGGCCCTGAACACTGAAGCTTTCTTT
TRBV5-1	TRBJ2-7	-	once	CASSYFSSQLDEQYF	TGCGCCAGCAGCTATTTTTCCTCACAACTGGACGAGCAGTACTTC
TRBV9	TRBJ2-2	TRBD1	few	CASSPRMGQANTGELFF	TGTGCCAGCAGCCCCAGGATGGGACAGGCGAACACCGGGGAGCTGTTTTTT
TRBV20-1	TRBJ2-7	TRBD1	-	CSARGRDRLNF	TGCAGTGCTAGAGGTCGGGACAGGCTGAACTTC
TRBV5-1	TRBJ2-5	-	-	CASSLIGQETQYF	TGCGCCAGCAGCTTGATTGGGCAAGAGACCCAGTACTTC
TRBV27	TRBJ1-2	TRBD1	once	CASNRGYGYTF	TGTGCCAGCAACAGGGGCTATGGCTACACCTTC
TRBV19	TRBJ2-5	-	-	CASSIRHSQETQYF	TGTGCCAGTAGTATCAGGCACAGCCAAGAGACCCAGTACTTC
TRBV6-4	TRBJ1-2	-	-	CASSDSGTSRGYTF	TGTGCCAGCAGTGATTCCGGGACAAGCCGCGGCTACACCTTC
TRBV7-2	TRBJ2-3	-	-	CASSLTGYGDTQYF	TGTGCCAGCAGCTTAACAGGGTATGGAGATACGCAGTATTTT
TRBV9	TRBJ1-3	-	-	CASSFQGSSGNTIYF	TGTGCCAGCAGCTTCCAGGGGAGCTCTGGAAACACCATATATTTT
TRBV7-6	TRBJ1-2	-	once	CASSASPNYGYTF	TGTGCCAGCAGCGCCAGCCCTAACTATGGCTACACCTTC
TRBV30	TRBJ1-2	-	-	CAWSVRDTHGYTF	TGTGCCTGGAGTGTACGGGACACCCATGGCTACACCTTC
TRBV19	TRBJ1-2	TRBD1	-	CASRWDRVIHGYTF	TGTGCCAGTCGTTGGGACAGGGTCATCCATGGCTACACCTTC
TRBV30	TRBJ1-6	-	few	CAWGQGGNSPLHF	TGTGCCTGGGGTCAGGGAGGAAATTCACCCCTCCACTTT
TRBV27	TRBJ2-1	-	few	CASSPAGSYNEQFF	TGTGCCAGCAGTCCGGCCGGCTCCTACAATGAGCAGTTCTTC
TRBV30	TRBJ1-4	-	-	CAWSDGGRAEKLFF	TGTGCCTGGAGTGACGGGGGTCGGGCCGAAAAACTGTTTTTT
TRBV10-3	TRBJ1-1	-	-	CAISPFPETVNTEAFF	TGTGCCATCAGTCCATTTCCCGAGACGGTAAACACTGAAGCTTTCTTT
TRBV7-9	TRBJ2-3	TRBD1	-	CASSSTLQGVGAQYF	TGTGCCAGCAGCTCCACTCTACAGGGGGTTGGAGCGCAGTATTTT
TRBV29-1	TRBJ2-7	TRBD1	-	CSVTPGQGAYEQYF	TGCAGCGTTACTCCGGGACAGGGAGCGTACGAGCAGTACTTC
TRBV30	TRBJ2-1	-	-	CAWSVSAQQFF	TGTGCCTGGAGTGTAAGCGCACAGCAGTTCTTC
TRBV30	TRBJ1-1	TRBD1	-	CAWSPGQLMNTEAFF	TGTGCCTGGAGTCCGGGACAGCTGATGAACACTGAAGCTTTCTTT
TRBV9	TRBJ1-2	-	-	CASSVSAGGGYTF	TGTGCCAGCAGCGTGAGTGCGGGAGGCGGCTACACCTTC
TRBV7-8	TRBJ2-3	-	-	CASSPRRRITDTQYF	TGTGCCAGCAGCCCCAGGCGGCGGATCACAGATACGCAGTATTTT
TRBV4-3	TRBJ1-2	-	-	CASSQDSGTIGYYTF	TGCGCCAGCAGCCAAGATAGCGGGACAATCGGATACTACACCTTC
TRBV9	TRBJ2-5	TRBD2	-	CASSVGGLAGGQETQYF	TGTGCCAGCAGCGTAGGAGGACTAGCGGGGGGTCAAGAGACCCAGTACTTC
TRBV19	TRBJ2-6	-	few	CASTGGWGPGANVLTF	TGTGCCAGTACCGGGGGATGGGGTCCTGGGGCCAACGTCCTGACTTTC
TRBV10-3	TRBJ2-3	-	few	CAIRGGVGADTQYF	TGTGCCATCAGAGGGGGAGTGGGGGCAGATACGCAGTATTTT
TRBV5-1	TRBJ2-7	-	-	CASSLVLADEQYF	TGCGCCAGCAGCTTGGTTCTCGCAGACGAGCAGTACTTC
TRBV25-1	TRBJ2-1	-	-	CASSEVLPSEQFF	TGTGCCAGCAGTGAAGTTCTGCCGTCTGAGCAGTTCTTC
TRBV5-1	TRBJ2-3	TRBD2	-	CASSRLAGADTQYF	TGCGCCAGCAGCCGACTAGCGGGGGCAGATACGCAGTATTTT
TRBV30	TRBJ1-2	-	-	CAWSVLDLRYGYTF	TGTGCCTGGAGTGTTCTGGACTTACGCTATGGCTACACCTTC
TRBV30	TRBJ2-5	-	-	CAWSWASGETQYF	TGTGCCTGGAGTTGGGCATCCGGAGAGACCCAGTACTTC
TRBV6-5	TRBJ1-2	-	-	CASSPDQAGYGYTF	TGTGCCAGCAGTCCCGACCAGGCAGGTTATGGCTACACCTTC
TRBV9	TRBJ1-2	-	once	CASSADGSTVYDGYTF	TGTGCCAGCAGCGCTGATGGATCTACGGTCTACGATGGCTACACCTTC
TRBV7-2	TRBJ2-5	-	-	CASSKDSPLPTQYF	TGTGCCAGCAGCAAGGACTCCCCTCTACCGACCCAGTACTTC
TRBV5-1	TRBJ2-1	-	few	CASSLVAGSGNEQFF	TGCGCCAGCAGCTTGGTGGCAGGGTCGGGGAATGAGCAGTTCTTC
TRBV5-1	TRBJ2-7	-	-	CASSSAGVVYEQYF	TGCGCCAGCAGCTCGGCAGGGGTTGTCTACGAGCAGTACTTC
TRBV7-2	TRBJ2-5	-	-	CASSGSRDIRARETQYF	TGTGCCAGCAGCGGAAGTCGGGACATCAGAGCCCGGGAGACCCAGTACTTC
TRBV20-1	TRBJ2-5	-	few	CSAREAETQYF	TGCAGTGCTAGAGAAGCCGAGACCCAGTACTTC
TRBV29-1	TRBJ2-5	-	few	CSVGARETQYF	TGCAGCGTTGGGGCCCGGGAGACCCAGTACTTC
TRBV4-1	TRBJ1-6	-	-	CASSQDHNYNSPLHF	TGCGCCAGCAGCCAAGATCACAACTATAATTCACCCCTCCACTTT
TRBV5-1	TRBJ2-3	TRBD1	few	CASSLGLQGPDTQYF	TGCGCCAGCAGCTTGGGTCTACAGGGGCCAGATACGCAGTATTTT
TRBV5-4	TRBJ1-3	-	-	CASSLTGRTGNTIYF	TGTGCCAGCAGCCTTACGGGGAGGACAGGAAACACCATATATTTT
TRBV4-2	TRBJ2-5	TRBD2	-	CASSQAPAGGQETQYF	TGTGCCAGCAGCCAAGCCCCTGCGGGGGGCCAAGAGACCCAGTACTTC
TRBV11-2	TRBJ1-6	-	-	CASSSRQNNSPLHF	TGTGCCAGCAGCTCCAGACAGAATAATTCACCCCTCCACTTT
TRBV13	TRBJ1-2	-	-	CASSPHGLPGYTF	TGTGCCAGCAGCCCCCACGGGCTACCCGGCTACACCTTC